What follows are 30 T cell receptor beta chains derived from one specimen sequenced in a study of blood T cell repertoires in COVID-19 (dated by TCRdb to the early 2020s). Library preparation employed the immunoSEQ multiplex PCR assay. In its TCRdb copy, this immuneACCESS table keeps in-frame sequences only and misses some clones. Where compared with another copy, unresolved V genes explain less than half of these, and the others have no known cause. This sample gives tens of thousands of clones in total; more than 85% of them show up just once. The ten largest make up 60% to 65% of the sample. The sample consisted of peripheral blood. Receptor source: a man between 65 and 79 years old with acute or convalescent COVID-19.

This sequence joins TRBV6-5 and TRBJ2-1; D ambiguous. Trimming pared 0 bases from V and 7 bases from J, leaving 7 bases between. CDR1 is MNHEY, CDR2 SVGAGI, per germline. The CDR3 has 13 amino acids. The CDR3 protein is CASSYSRQNEQFF. CDR3 DNA sequence: TGTGCCAGCAGTTACTCTCGCCAGAATGAGCAGTTCTTC.

V usage is TRBV7-9 and J usage is TRBJ2-2; D remains ambiguous. The CDR3 spans 15 residues. CDR1 is SEHNR, CDR2 FQNEAQ, per germline (reference sequence). V shed 1 base and J shed 4 bases, with 10 bases lying between them. The CDR3 spells CASSLGRHSTGELFF. CDR3 sequence (DNA): TGTGCCAGCAGCTTAGGGCGGCACTCCACCGGGGAGCTGTTTTTT.

This chain links TRBV7-2 with TRBJ2-4; D might be TRBD1 (6 bases). Trimming took 8 bases from V and 0 from J, leaving 17 bases between them. Germline CDR1 and CDR2: SGHTA and FQGNSA. This CDR3 is 16 amino acids long. CDR3 protein: CASGGLADLAKNIQYF. The DNA of the CDR3 is TGTGCCAGCGGGGGCCTAGCTGATCTAGCCAAAAACATTCAGTACTTC.

This clone has just one count. The V gene is TRBV28, the J gene TRBJ1-5, with 7 bases that match TRBD1. Looked up from germline, CDR1 is MDHEN and CDR2 is SYDVKM. V was clipped by 7 bases and J by 6 bases; unmatched bases: 6. The CDR3 runs to 13 residues. The CDR3 nucleotides read TGTGCCAGCAATGGACAGGTGATTCAGCCCCAGCATTTT. Translating gives CASNGQVIQPQHF.

The chain is built from TRBV7-9 and TRBJ1-3, with no clear D. This CDR3 spans 13 amino acids. Trimming shortened V by 5 bases and J by 0 bases, and 5 bases separated the two germline ends. Germline CDR1 is SEHNR and CDR2 is FQNEAQ (reference sequence). CDR3: CASSVNSGNTIYF. In nucleotides, the CDR3 is TGTGCCAGCAGCGTCAACTCTGGAAACACCATATATTTT.

The chain joins TRBV6-5 to TRBJ1-1; 9 bases are shared with TRBD1. Germline values: CDR1 MNHEY, CDR2 SVGAGI. This CDR3 has 16 amino acids. The junction had 3 bases not matched to a gene; V was cut back by 0 bases and J by 1 base. In DNA, the CDR3 is TGTGCCAGCAGTTACTCGAGGACAGGGGCGAACACTGAAGCTTTCTTT. Its translation is CASSYSRTGANTEAFF.

This clone was observed a handful of times. V and J are TRBV19 and TRBJ1-5, with D possibly being TRBD1 (6 bases). Trimming pared 6 bases from V and 9 bases from J, leaving 21 bases between. The CDR3 is made up of 15 amino acids. Germline V gene sequence: CDR1 LNHDA, CDR2 SQIVND (reference sequence). The DNA for the CDR3 is TGTGCCAGTAGGCCCCCAGGGGTACAAGTATCGCCCCAGCATTTT. It yields the protein CASRPPGVQVSPQHF.

Here the CDR3 reads CASSQDRGHRQPQHF. The CDR3, as DNA: TGTGCCAGCAGCCAAGACAGGGGGCATCGTCAGCCCCAGCATTTT. This chain links TRBV6-6 with TRBJ1-5; 10 bases fit TRBD1. The CDR3 consists of 15 residues. CDR1 MNHNY and CDR2 SVGAGI come from the germline V gene (reference sequence). The junction had 8 bases not matched to a gene; V was cut back by 6 bases and J by 6 bases.

V and J are TRBV5-1 and TRBJ2-7; 8 bases match TRBD1. This CDR3 region has 17 residues. Germline CDR1 reads SGHRS; CDR2 reads YFSETQ. V lost 4 bases, J lost 0 bases, and 12 bases stayed unmatched. The CDR3 region is CASSPDTGQASSYEQYF. CDR3 bases: TGCGCCAGCAGCCCGGATACGGGACAGGCGAGCTCCTACGAGCAGTACTTC.

The chain employs TRBV11-2 and TRBJ2-5; D might be TRBD2 (6 bases). Germline V lookup: CDR1 SGHAT, CDR2 FQNNGV. Trimming left V 1 base short and J 7 bases short, with 16 bases between. The CDR3 has 15 amino acids. This CDR3 reads CASSLVSGGPRTQYF. In DNA form, the CDR3 reads TGTGCCAGCAGCTTAGTTTCCGGGGGACCCCGGACCCAGTACTTC. Full variable domain (remainder filled in from reference TRBV11-2 and TRBJ2-5): EAGVAQSPRYKIIEKRQSVAFWCNPISGHATLYWYQQILGQGPKLLIQFQNNGVVDDSQLPKDRFSAERLKGVDSTLKIQPAKLEDSAVYLCASSLVSGGPRTQYFGPGTRLLVL.

The table lists this clone with a few counts. V gene TRBV29-1 combines with J gene TRBJ1-4, with 12 bases identical to TRBD1. The length of the CDR3 is 17 residues. CDR1 SQVTM and CDR2 ANQGSEA come from the germline V gene. J was trimmed by 7 bases and V by 6 bases; bases with no gene match: 15. CDR3: CSVTQTPGTGGREKLFF. DNA for the CDR3: TGCAGCGTGACGCAAACTCCCGGGACAGGGGGCCGTGAAAAACTGTTTTTT. Full variable domain (outside the CDR3, taken from reference TRBV29-1 and TRBJ1-4): SAVISQKPSRDICQRGTSLTIQCQVDSQVTMMFWYRQQPGQSLTLIATANQGSEATYESGFVIDKFPISRPNLTFSTLTVSNMSPEDSSIYLCSVTQTPGTGGREKLFFGSGTQLSVL.

This clone was detected a few times. The gene calls are TRBV19 and TRBJ2-3; D gene uncertain. The CDR3 extends over 16 amino acids. With 3 bases removed from V and 0 bases from J, the gap between germline ends came to 13 bases. Germline CDR1 is LNHDA and CDR2 is SQIVND (reference sequence). This chain's CDR3 is CASSIGISTSTDTQYF. CDR3 DNA sequence: TGTGCCAGTAGTATCGGTATCTCTACTAGCACAGATACGCAGTATTTT. Full variable domain (outside the CDR3, taken from reference TRBV19 and TRBJ2-3): DGGITQSPKYLFRKEGQNVTLSCEQNLNHDAMYWYRQDPGQGLRLIYYSQIVNDFQKGDIAEGYSVSREKKESFPLTVTSAQKNPTAFYLCASSIGISTSTDTQYFGPGTRLTVL.

This rearrangement joins TRBV9 to TRBJ1-1, with D uncertain. Trimming left V 4 bases short and J 3 bases short, with 13 bases between. Per the germline V gene, CDR1 is SGDLS and CDR2 is YYNGEE. This CDR3 spans 14 amino acids. DNA of the CDR3: TGTGCCAGCAGCACGTTCACGGAGGACACTGAAGCTTTCTTT. Protein product: CASSTFTEDTEAFF.

CDR3 nucleotide sequence: TGTGCCACCAGTGAGGGCGCAGATACGCAGTATTTT. Encoded protein: CATSEGADTQYF. The gene calls are TRBV24-1 and TRBJ2-3; D call uncertain. Germline lookup yields CDR1 KGHDR and CDR2 SFDVKD. Trimming pared 4 bases from V and 4 bases from J, leaving 5 bases between. This CDR3 region has 12 residues.

The chain uses TRBV7-2 and TRBJ1-5; D not certain. V lost 5 bases and J lost 6, with 11 bases in between. Germline CDR1 and CDR2: SGHTA and FQGNSA. CDR3 size: 13 residues. The CDR3 loop reads CASSPRSGQPQHF. CDR3 in DNA: TGTGCCAGCAGCCCTCGGAGTGGTCAGCCCCAGCATTTT.

The J gene is TRBJ2-5, the V gene TRBV7-9, with TRBD2 as a possible D gene (6 bases). Germline lookup yields CDR1 SEHNR and CDR2 FQNEAQ (reference sequence). The CDR3 spans 14 residues. V lost 3 bases and J 2 bases, leaving 10 bases between the germline ends. The CDR3 nucleotides are TGTGCCAGCAGCTTGGGAGGCCCTCAAGAGACCCAGTACTTC. Encoded protein: CASSLGGPQETQYF.

As DNA, the CDR3 is TGTGCCAGCGGCGTCCGGGGTCAGCCCCAGCATTTT. Translated: CASGVRGQPQHF. The J gene is TRBJ1-5, the V gene TRBV6-5; D call uncertain. V lost 8 bases to trimming and J lost 6 bases, with 11 bases between them. The CDR3 has 12 amino acids. CDR1 and CDR2 from the germline V gene are MNHEY and SVGAGI.

This chain links TRBV27 with TRBJ2-7, with 7 bases lining up with TRBD2. The V gene end was trimmed by 3 bases and the J gene end by 4 bases; junction bases not matched to a gene: 9. The CDR3 covers 15 residues. The germline V gene encodes CDR1 MNHEY and CDR2 SMNVEV (reference sequence). CDR3 DNA sequence: TGTGCCAGCAGTTTCCGACTAGCTGGGCGATACGAGCAGTACTTC. Translated: CASSFRLAGRYEQYF.

This chain's CDR3 is CASSLNPADTGELFF. The CDR3 DNA reads as TGTGCCAGCAGCTTAAATCCAGCGGATACCGGGGAGCTGTTTTTT. The chain has TRBV7-3 and TRBJ2-2; possibly TRBD2 for D (5 bases). The CDR3 extends over 15 amino acids. Germline CDR1 reads SGHTA; CDR2 reads FQGTGA. V lost 1 base and J lost 5, with 11 bases in between.

V usage is TRBV15 and J usage is TRBJ1-1; unclear D gene. Germline V gene sequence: CDR1 LNHNV, CDR2 YYDKDF (reference sequence). V was cut by 1 base and J by 2 bases, with 5 bases left in between. This CDR3 contains 13 residues. CDR3 sequence (DNA): TGTGCCACCAGCAGAGTCCCTAACACTGAAGCTTTCTTT. It yields the protein CATSRVPNTEAFF.

The V gene is TRBV5-1, the J gene TRBJ1-2; 7 bases fit TRBD1. CDR3 length: 13 amino acids. V shed 7 bases and J 5 bases; nucleotides not matched to a gene: 8. CDR1 is SGHRS, CDR2 YFSETQ, per germline. Here the CDR3 DNA reads TGCGCCAGCGCCACAGGGGAGGCTTATGGCTACACCTTC. Its translation: CASATGEAYGYTF.

This CDR3 is CASSSTGGSMYEQYF. The CDR3 nucleotides are TGTGCCAGCAGTTCTACAGGGGGCTCTATGTACGAGCAGTACTTC. V usage is TRBV6-5 and J usage is TRBJ2-7, with TRBD1 matching over 9 bases. The germline gives CDR1 MNHEY, CDR2 SVGAGI. J was trimmed by 4 bases and V by 4 bases; bases with no gene match: 8. The CDR3 is 15 amino acids.

The genes are TRBV30 and TRBJ1-1; TRBD1 might be the D (5 bases). The length of the CDR3 is 11 residues. The germline V gene has CDR1 GTSNPN and CDR2 SVGIG (reference sequence). The ends were cut back, 2 bases at V and 8 bases at J, with 9 bases in the middle. CDR3 sequence: CAWSPPGEAFF. CDR3 nucleotide sequence: TGTGCCTGGAGTCCCCCAGGGGAAGCTTTCTTT.

This rearrangement joins TRBV6-5 to TRBJ1-2; maybe TRBD1 (5 bases). The CDR3 contains 14 residues. V was cut by 10 bases and J by 6 bases, with 21 bases left in between. Germline V gene data show CDR1 as MNHEY and CDR2 as SVGAGI. The CDR3 sequence: CATNLGGDLHGYTF. In DNA form, the CDR3 reads TGTGCCACCAATTTGGGGGGTGATCTGCATGGCTACACCTTC.

The chain is built from TRBV27 and TRBJ2-5; 13 positions agree with TRBD2. This CDR3 has 16 residues. Germline V CDR1 and CDR2: MNHEY, SMNVEV (reference sequence). V gave up 6 bases and J gave up 5 bases; unmatched junction bases: 9. CDR3 protein: CASRMTSGGSPETQYF. DNA of the CDR3: TGTGCCAGCAGAATGACTAGCGGGGGGTCCCCCGAGACCCAGTACTTC.

This clone showed up just once. The CDR3 bases are TGTGCCAGCAGTTTCCTACGTGTTGTCCGCGGGACAGGGCTGACTGAAGCTTTCTTT. As protein: CASSFLRVVRGTGLTEAFF. The rearrangement uses TRBV28 and TRBJ1-1; 9 nucleotides align to TRBD1. V shed 3 bases and J 5 bases; nucleotides not matched to a gene: 19. Germline-derived CDR1 and CDR2 are MDHEN and SYDVKM. CDR3 size: 19 residues.

In its sample, this clone was seen a few times. The CDR3 reads CAWSALEAGKLFF. As DNA, the CDR3 is TGTGCCTGGAGTGCCCTAGAGGCTGGAAAACTGTTTTTT. This rearrangement joins TRBV30 to TRBJ1-4; D unresolved. Germline CDR1 and CDR2: GTSNPN and SVGIG (reference sequence). The V and J ends lost 1 base and 10 bases respectively, with 13 bases between them. The length of the CDR3 is 13 residues.

The chain employs TRBV6-1 and TRBJ1-4; 7 bases are a match to TRBD1. The length of the CDR3 is 16 residues. The V and J ends lost 4 bases and 4 bases, in that order; junction bases with no gene match: 9. Looked up from germline, CDR1 is MNHNS and CDR2 is SASEGT. CDR3 nucleotide sequence: TGTGCCAGCAGTGTAGAAGGGGGCGTAAGTAATGAAAAACTGTTTTTT. Residues: CASSVEGGVSNEKLFF.

The rearrangement links TRBV7-2 to TRBJ1-2; D gene uncertain. The CDR3 has 15 amino acids. V gave up 2 bases and J gave up 8 bases, with 18 bases separating them. The germline CDR1 and CDR2 sequences are SGHTA and FQGNSA. CDR3 sequence (DNA): TGTGCCAGCAGCTTAACCTGGGAGCCCCCCAAAGGCTACACCTTC. Amino acid sequence: CASSLTWEPPKGYTF.

Notes on this clone: The same CDR3 also results from other DNA sequences found in this sample. The chain links TRBV9 to TRBJ2-7; D call uncertain. CDR3 size: 13 residues. V was clipped by 2 bases and J by 5 bases, with 11 bases between them. Germline CDR1 and CDR2: SGDLS and YYNGEE. The DNA for the CDR3 is TGTGCCAGCAGCGTCTCCCTACGCGACGAGCAGTACTTC. It encodes CASSVSLRDEQYF.